This T cell receptor (beta chain) was identified during a study of OX40 agonist ivuxolimab in advanced cancers. The overall study: Dose-escalation cases comprised hepatocellular carcinoma, melanoma, renal cell or head and neck cancer. One patient with hepatocellular carcinoma and two with cutaneous melanoma, three in all, had partial responses.

CDR3 length equals 15 residues. Unmatched junction bases numbered 3, after V lost 5 bases and J lost 1 base. CDR1 and CDR2 from the germline V gene are SGHVS and FNYEAQ. With respect to this clone: Its cognate antigen is unknown.

Regarding the study as a whole: By week 6 at 0.1 to 3.0 mg/kg, blood CD4+ and CD8+ T cells had expanded clonally.

Clones were sequenced by immunoSEQ multiplex PCR, and TCRdb holds only the in-frame ones, with some missing. This sample has around 25,000 clones, with 80% to 90% found just once. The receptor was derived from an adult with an advanced solid tumor such as melanoma, head and neck, liver or kidney cancer. This chain links TRBV7-6 with TRBJ2-3; 10 nucleotides agree with TRBD1. The sequences come from CD4+ or CD8+ T cells sorted from blood, collected in a trial of the OX40 agonist ivuxolimab. The CDR3 spells CASSRGTGGTDTQYF. In nucleotides, the CDR3 is TGTGCCAGCAGCAGGGGGACAGGGGGCACAGATACGCAGTATTTT.